A single sample gave rise to the 23 T cell receptor beta chains below, sequenced in a study of OX40 agonist ivuxolimab in advanced cancers. Sequencing was performed with immunoSEQ multiplex PCR; in TCRdb, only in-frame clones are kept and a portion is missing. Of 30,000 or so clones in the sample, 75% to 90% were seen once. The material was CD4+ or CD8+ T cells sorted from blood, obtained in a trial of the OX40 agonist ivuxolimab. These receptors originate from an adult with an advanced solid tumor such as melanoma, head and neck, liver or kidney cancer.

In nucleotides, the CDR3 is TGCAGCGTTGAGATTAGCGGGAGTTACGAGCAGTACTTC. This encodes CSVEISGSYEQYF. The chain employs TRBV29-1 and TRBJ2-7, with 9 nucleotides matching TRBD2. CDR3 size: 13 residues. Losses at the gene ends were 3 bases for V and 4 bases for J; bases not matched to a gene: 4. Per the germline V gene, CDR1 is SQVTM and CDR2 is ANQGSEA.

This chain links TRBV4-3 with TRBJ1-5; D is undetermined. The V end lost 0 bases, the J end lost 0 bases, and 12 bases lay between the germline ends. Germline-derived CDR1 and CDR2 are LGHNA and YSLEER. The CDR3 extends over 17 amino acids. CDR3 loop: CASSQDLRQHSNQPQHF. CDR3 nucleotide sequence: TGCGCCAGCAGCCAAGATCTTAGGCAGCATAGCAATCAGCCCCAGCATTTT.

The rearrangement links TRBV29-1 to TRBJ2-7, with a tentative D call TRBD1 (6 bases). Germline CDR1 reads SQVTM; CDR2 reads ANQGSEA. The germline V and J ends were trimmed by 0 bases and 0 bases, with 15 bases remaining between them. There are 16 residues in the CDR3. The CDR3 DNA sequence: TGCAGCGTTGAAGAGAGGCCGGGACACGGCTCCTACGAGCAGTACTTC. Amino acids: CSVEERPGHGSYEQYF.

This clone came up once. V gene TRBV18 combines with J gene TRBJ1-1; TRBD1 is a possible D gene (5 bases). CDR3 size: 13 residues. V was clipped by 5 bases and J by 5 bases, with 12 bases between them. In germline, CDR1 is KGHSH, CDR2 LQKENI. CDR3 in amino acids: CASSVGARTEAFF. The CDR3 DNA reads TGTGCCAGCTCAGTCGGGGCCCGGACTGAAGCTTTCTTT.

The chain joins TRBV14 to TRBJ2-2; TRBD1 is a possible D gene (6 bases). Germline values: CDR1 SGHDN, CDR2 FVKESK. V lost 4 bases and J 3 bases, leaving 15 bases between the germline ends. The CDR3 has 16 amino acids. CDR3 amino acids: CASSPLEQGHTGELFF. The CDR3 DNA is TGTGCCAGCAGCCCGCTGGAACAGGGTCACACCGGGGAGCTGTTTTTT.

The V and J genes are TRBV7-9 and TRBJ2-1, with TRBD1 matching 11 bases. The CDR3 sequence is 15 residues long. Per germline, CDR1 SEHNR and CDR2 FQNEAQ (reference sequence). Losses at the gene ends were 3 bases for V and 3 bases for J; bases not matched to a gene: 1. CDR3 region: CASSLGQGDYNEQFF. CDR3 DNA: TGTGCCAGCAGCTTGGGACAGGGGGACTACAATGAGCAGTTCTTC. The full variable domain, its missing parts supplied by reference TRBV7-9 and TRBJ2-1, is DTGVSQNPRHKITKRGQNVTFRCDPISEHNRLYWYRQTLGQGPEFLTYFQNEAQLEKSRLLSDRFSAERPKGSFSTLEIQRTEQGDSAMYLCASSLGQGDYNEQFFGPGTRLTVL.

The table lists this clone with a few counts. The V and J genes are TRBV27 and TRBJ1-2, with D hard to call. V dropped 5 bases and J dropped 7 bases, with 20 bases sitting between them. Germline V lookup: CDR1 MNHEY, CDR2 SMNVEV (reference sequence). This CDR3 comprises 15 residues. This CDR3 is CASSPLGGKGGGYTF. The CDR3 DNA reads as TGTGCCAGCAGTCCCTTGGGAGGTAAGGGCGGTGGCTACACCTTC.

The chain employs TRBV5-6 and TRBJ1-5; 7 nucleotides agree with TRBD1. The CDR3 spans 15 residues. J gave up 2 bases and V 4 bases, and 6 bases lay outside the gene matches. The V gene's germline CDR1 is SGHDT and CDR2 YYEEEE. The CDR3 DNA reads as TGTGCCAGCAGCGTCATCACAGGGGGCAATCAGCCCCAGCATTTT. It codes for CASSVITGGNQPQHF.

The gene calls are TRBV27 and TRBJ1-3; weak D call: TRBD1 (6 bases). The CDR3 length is 17 residues. CDR1 and CDR2 from the germline V gene are MNHEY and SMNVEV (reference sequence). V was trimmed by 10 bases and J by 0 bases, leaving 22 bases between them. The CDR3 DNA follows: TGTGCCACAACACAAACCAAACAGGGTGTCTCTGGAAACACCATATATTTT. The encoded protein is CATTQTKQGVSGNTIYF.

V is TRBV7-6 and J is TRBJ2-7, with 10 bases aligning to TRBD2. The V gene end was trimmed by 7 bases and the J gene end by 5 bases; junction bases not matched to a gene: 8. This CDR3 spans 14 amino acids. Germline V gives CDR1 SGHVS, CDR2 FNYEAQ. CDR3 DNA sequence: TGTGCCAGCACCGGGACTAGCGCTCACGACGAGCAGTACTTC. Its protein is CASTGTSAHDEQYF. Full variable domain (rest looked up from reference TRBV7-6 and TRBJ2-7): GAGVSQSPRYKVTKRGQDVALRCDPISGHVSLYWYRQALGQGPEFLTYFNYEAQQDKSGLPNDRFSAERPEGSISTLTIQRTEQRDSAMYRCASTGTSAHDEQYFGPGTRLTVT.

This clone was detected once. V usage is TRBV7-9 and J usage is TRBJ2-2; a possible D gene is TRBD2 (7 bases). The CDR3 consists of 16 residues. Germline CDR1 reads SEHNR; CDR2 reads FQNEAQ (reference sequence). The V and J ends lost 5 bases and 2 bases respectively, with 15 bases between them. The CDR3 sequence: CASSPTSGTNTGELFF. DNA of the CDR3: TGTGCCAGCAGCCCAACCAGCGGGACAAACACCGGGGAGCTGTTTTTT.

This clone was observed once. V is TRBV6-6 and J is TRBJ1-1, with D possibly being TRBD1 (6 bases). With 10 bases removed from V and 5 bases from J, the gap between germline ends came to 17 bases. The CDR3 spans 13 residues. Germline V gives CDR1 MNHNY, CDR2 SVGAGI (reference sequence). The CDR3 region has the DNA TGTGCCATCCATCAGGGGCTGAGGACTGAAGCTTTCTTT. It is translated as CAIHQGLRTEAFF.

V is TRBV7-9 and J is TRBJ2-7; TRBD2 is a possible D gene (5 bases). Trimming removed 8 bases at V and 3 bases at J, with 8 bases between. The CDR3 covers 11 residues. Germline CDR1 reads SEHNR; CDR2 reads FQNEAQ (reference sequence). The DNA of the CDR3 is TGTGCCAGCGTCGGAGGCTACGAGCAGTACTTC. It translates to CASVGGYEQYF.

The chain has TRBV12-5 and TRBJ1-2, with 9 bases lining up with TRBD1. The CDR3 sequence is 13 residues long. Germline lookup yields CDR1 LGHNT and CDR2 FRNRAP. After removal of 2 bases from V and 8 bases from J, the junction contained 3 bases not matched to a gene. The CDR3 DNA sequence: TGTGCTAGTGGTTTGACAGGGGGCAGGGGCTACACCTTC. Its translation is CASGLTGGRGYTF. Supplemented by reference TRBV12-5 and TRBJ1-2, the full variable domain reads DARVTQTPRHKVTEMGQEVTMRCQPILGHNTVFWYRQTMMQGLELLAYFRNRAPLDDSGMPKDRFSAEMPDATLATLKIQPSEPRDSAVYFCASGLTGGRGYTFGSGTRLTVV.

This clone was observed a single time. J is TRBJ1-4 and V is TRBV7-8; D gene unclear. CDR3 length: 13 residues. Trimming removed 4 bases from V and 4 bases from J, with 7 bases in between. Germline loops: CDR1 SGHVS, CDR2 FQNEAQ. In DNA, the CDR3 is TGTGCCAGCAGCTACTATCTTAATGAAAAACTGTTTTTT. Its protein is CASSYYLNEKLFF.

The chain combines TRBV6-5 with TRBJ1-1, with 8 positions matching TRBD1. Germline CDR1 is MNHEY and CDR2 is SVGAGI. The CDR3 extends over 14 amino acids. Trimming took 7 bases from V and 4 from J; bases not matched to a gene: 8. The CDR3: CASIQGAGSTEAFF. CDR3 sequence (DNA): TGTGCCAGCATCCAGGGGGCTGGGAGCACTGAAGCTTTCTTT.

The rearrangement links TRBV28 to TRBJ2-2; 8 bases agree with TRBD1. CDR1 and CDR2 from the germline V gene are MDHEN and SYDVKM. Trimming at V came to 5 bases and at J to 5 bases, leaving 4 bases not matched to a gene. This CDR3 contains 14 residues. CDR3 protein: CASSRTGSTGELFF. DNA of the CDR3: TGTGCCAGCAGTCGGACAGGGAGTACCGGGGAGCTGTTTTTT.

This clone has a handful of counts. The gene calls are TRBV27 and TRBJ2-7; unclear D gene. The CDR3 has 13 amino acids. V lost 2 bases to trimming and J lost 4 bases, with 9 bases between them. Germline CDR1 is MNHEY and CDR2 is SMNVEV (reference sequence). The CDR3 protein is CASSLGFAYEQYF. CDR3 nucleotides: TGTGCCAGCAGTTTAGGCTTTGCGTACGAGCAGTACTTC.

The CDR3 region is CASSLSADRNYGYTF. CDR3 nucleotides: TGTGCCAGCAGTTTATCTGCCGACAGAAACTATGGCTACACCTTC. The chain employs TRBV27 and TRBJ1-2; tentatively, D is TRBD1 (5 bases). CDR3 length equals 15 residues. Germline-derived CDR1 and CDR2 are MNHEY and SMNVEV (reference sequence). The V and J ends lost 0 bases and 2 bases respectively, with 10 bases between them.

CDR3 DNA: TGTGCCAGCGGCTACAGGAACACCGGGGAGCTGTTTTTT. This codes for CASGYRNTGELFF. The chain couples TRBV6-5 to TRBJ2-2; no clear D. Deletions cut 8 bases from V and 1 base from J, with 8 bases between. The CDR3 totals 13 residues. Germline V gene lookup returns CDR1 MNHEY and CDR2 SVGAGI.

The chain recombines TRBV10-2 with TRBJ2-3; D is unclear. Germline V gene sequence: CDR1 WSHSY, CDR2 SAAADI. Trimming shortened V by 3 bases and J by 1 base, and 11 bases separated the two germline ends. The CDR3 loop spans 15 amino acids. The chain's CDR3 is CASSEKSLGTDTQYF. The CDR3 DNA reads as TGCGCCAGCAGTGAAAAGTCTTTAGGCACAGATACGCAGTATTTT.

Here the CDR3 DNA reads TGTGCCAGTAGTTACGTCGGGAACGAGCAGTACTTC. Residues: CASSYVGNEQYF. The chain combines TRBV19 with TRBJ2-7; the D gene is possibly TRBD2 (5 bases). Trimming left V 5 bases short and J 5 bases short, with 10 bases between. CDR3 length: 12 amino acids. In germline, CDR1 is LNHDA, CDR2 SQIVND (reference sequence).

The rearrangement uses TRBV27 and TRBJ1-2; the D gene is possibly TRBD1 (6 bases). In germline, CDR1 is MNHEY, CDR2 SMNVEV (reference sequence). The CDR3 is 13 amino acids. The V and J ends lost 7 bases and 6 bases respectively, with 15 bases between them. The CDR3 is CASIGGADDGYTF. CDR3 DNA: TGTGCCAGCATCGGGGGGGCTGATGATGGCTACACCTTC.